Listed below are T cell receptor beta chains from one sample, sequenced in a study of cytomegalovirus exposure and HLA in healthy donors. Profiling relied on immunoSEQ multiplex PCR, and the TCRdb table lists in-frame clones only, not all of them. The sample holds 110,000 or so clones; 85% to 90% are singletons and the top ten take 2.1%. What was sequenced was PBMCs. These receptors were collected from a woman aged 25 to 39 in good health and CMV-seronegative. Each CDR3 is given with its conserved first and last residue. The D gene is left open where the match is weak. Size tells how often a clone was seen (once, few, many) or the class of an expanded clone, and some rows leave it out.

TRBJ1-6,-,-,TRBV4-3,TGCGCCAGCAGCCAAGTTCGACAGGATAATTCACCCCTCCACTTT,CASSQVRQDNSPLHF
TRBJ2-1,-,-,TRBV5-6,TGTGCCAGCAGCGCTGGGGCGGCTTACAATGAGCAGTTCTTC,CASSAGAAYNEQFF
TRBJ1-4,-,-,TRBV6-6,TGTGCCAGCAGAAGGACAGAAACGGAAAAACTGTTTTTT,CASRRTETEKLFF
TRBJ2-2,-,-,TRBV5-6,TGTGCCAGCAGCTTGGATGGAGGGGCGACGAACACCGGGGAGCTGTTTTTT,CASSLDGGATNTGELFF
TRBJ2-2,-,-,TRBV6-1,TGTGCCAGCAGTTGGCTCGACACCGGGGAGCTGTTTTTT,CASSWLDTGELFF
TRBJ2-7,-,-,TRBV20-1,TGCAGTGCCCGGAGGGACGAGCAGTACTTC,CSARRDEQYF
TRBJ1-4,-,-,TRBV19,TGTGCCAGTAGTATACCGGCAACTAATGAAAAACTGTTTTTT,CASSIPATNEKLFF
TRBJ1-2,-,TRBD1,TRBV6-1,TGTGCCAGCAGTGAAGCGAACGACAGGGTCCATGGCTACACCTTC,CASSEANDRVHGYTF
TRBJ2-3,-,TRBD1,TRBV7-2,TGTGCCAGCAGCTTGCGACAGGGGGCAAGGACAGATACGCAGTATTTT,CASSLRQGARTDTQYF
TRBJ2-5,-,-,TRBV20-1,TGCAGTGCTCCTCTCGGGACCCAGTACTTC,CSAPLGTQYF
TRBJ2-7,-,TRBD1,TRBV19,TGTGCCAGTATCGGAACGGGACAGGGGAGGTACGAGCAGTACTTC,CASIGTGQGRYEQYF
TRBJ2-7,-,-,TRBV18,TGTGCCAGCTCACCCGAGTCCTACGAGCAGTACTTC,CASSPESYEQYF
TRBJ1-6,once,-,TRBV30,TGTGCCTGGAGTGCCCCTACAGGGAGCTCCTATAATTCACCCCTCCACTTT,CAWSAPTGSSYNSPLHF